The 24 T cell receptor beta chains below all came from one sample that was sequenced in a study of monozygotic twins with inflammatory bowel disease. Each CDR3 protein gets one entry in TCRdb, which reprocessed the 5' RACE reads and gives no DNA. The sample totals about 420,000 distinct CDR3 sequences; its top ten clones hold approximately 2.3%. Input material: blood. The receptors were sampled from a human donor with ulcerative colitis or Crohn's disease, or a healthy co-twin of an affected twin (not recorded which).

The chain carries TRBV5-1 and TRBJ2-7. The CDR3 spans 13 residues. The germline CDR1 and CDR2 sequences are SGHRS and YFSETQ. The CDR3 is CASSSAQTSEQYF.

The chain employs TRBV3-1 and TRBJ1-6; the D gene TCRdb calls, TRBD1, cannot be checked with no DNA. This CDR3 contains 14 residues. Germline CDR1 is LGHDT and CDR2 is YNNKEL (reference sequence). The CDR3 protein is CASSYRDSNSPLHF.

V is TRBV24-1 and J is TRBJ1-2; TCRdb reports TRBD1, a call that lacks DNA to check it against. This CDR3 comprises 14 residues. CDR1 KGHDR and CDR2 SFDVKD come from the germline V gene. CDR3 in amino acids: CATSDEDREDGYTF.

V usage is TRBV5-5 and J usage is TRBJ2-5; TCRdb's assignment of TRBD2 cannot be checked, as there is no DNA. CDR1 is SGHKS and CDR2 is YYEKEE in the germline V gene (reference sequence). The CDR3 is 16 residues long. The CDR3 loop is CASSPSTTSGGETQYF.

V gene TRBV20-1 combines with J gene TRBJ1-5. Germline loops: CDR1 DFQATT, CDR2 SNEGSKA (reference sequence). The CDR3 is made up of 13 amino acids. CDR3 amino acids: CSARGQANQPQHF.

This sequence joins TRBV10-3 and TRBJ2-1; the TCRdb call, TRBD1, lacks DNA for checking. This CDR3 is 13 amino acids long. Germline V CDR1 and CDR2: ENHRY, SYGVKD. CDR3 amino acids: CATARDSYNEQFF.

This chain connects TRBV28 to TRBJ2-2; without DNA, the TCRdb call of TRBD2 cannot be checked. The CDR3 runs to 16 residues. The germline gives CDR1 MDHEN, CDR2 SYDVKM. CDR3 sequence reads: CASSLIPGLSPGELFF.

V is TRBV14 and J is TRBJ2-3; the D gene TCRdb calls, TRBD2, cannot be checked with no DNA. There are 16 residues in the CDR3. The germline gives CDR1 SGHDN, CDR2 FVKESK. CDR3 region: CASSPRPRSTADTQYF.

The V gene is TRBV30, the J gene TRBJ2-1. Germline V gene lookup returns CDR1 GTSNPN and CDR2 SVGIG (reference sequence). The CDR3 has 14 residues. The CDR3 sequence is CAWGERDRRNEQFF.

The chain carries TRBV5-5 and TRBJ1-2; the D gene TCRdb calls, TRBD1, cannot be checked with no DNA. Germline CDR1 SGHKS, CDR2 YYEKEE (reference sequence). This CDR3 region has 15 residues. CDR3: CASSLGQGILYGYTF.

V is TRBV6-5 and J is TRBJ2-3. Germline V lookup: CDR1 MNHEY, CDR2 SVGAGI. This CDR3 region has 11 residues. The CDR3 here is CASSQSDTQYF.

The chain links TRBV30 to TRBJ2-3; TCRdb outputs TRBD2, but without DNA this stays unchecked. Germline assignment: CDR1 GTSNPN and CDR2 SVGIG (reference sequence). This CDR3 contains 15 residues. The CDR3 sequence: CAWSFLAGVTDTQYF.

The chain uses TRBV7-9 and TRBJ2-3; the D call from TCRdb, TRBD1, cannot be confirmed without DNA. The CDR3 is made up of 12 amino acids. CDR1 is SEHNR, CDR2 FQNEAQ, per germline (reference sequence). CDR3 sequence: CASSLAADGIYF. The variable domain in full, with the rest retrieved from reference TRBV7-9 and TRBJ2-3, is DTGVSQNPRHKITKRGQNVTFRCDPISEHNRLYWYRQTLGQGPEFLTYFQNEAQLEKSRLLSDRFSAERPKGSFSTLEIQRTEQGDSAMYLCASSLAADGIYFGPGTRLTVL.

The CDR3 sequence is CASSLAQGRNEQFF. The genes are TRBV5-1 and TRBJ2-1; TCRdb gives TRBD1 as the D gene, but with no DNA this cannot be confirmed. In germline, CDR1 is SGHRS, CDR2 YFSETQ. The CDR3 totals 14 residues.

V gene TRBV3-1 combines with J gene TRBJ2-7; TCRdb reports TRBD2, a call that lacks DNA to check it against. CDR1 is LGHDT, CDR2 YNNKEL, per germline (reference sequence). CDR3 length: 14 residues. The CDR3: CASSQRSGGYEQYF.

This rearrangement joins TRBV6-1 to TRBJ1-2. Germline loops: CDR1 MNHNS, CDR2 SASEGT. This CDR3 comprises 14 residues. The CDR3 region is CASILIPSFYGYTF.

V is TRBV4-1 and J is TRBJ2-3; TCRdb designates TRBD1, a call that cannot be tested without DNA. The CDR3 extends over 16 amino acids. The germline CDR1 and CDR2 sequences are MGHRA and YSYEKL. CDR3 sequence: CASSQPGESSTDTQYF.

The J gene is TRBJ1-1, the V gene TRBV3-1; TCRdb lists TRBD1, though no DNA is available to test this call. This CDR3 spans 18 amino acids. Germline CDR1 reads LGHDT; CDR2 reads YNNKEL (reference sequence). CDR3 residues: CASSQVLPWGSVNTEAFF.

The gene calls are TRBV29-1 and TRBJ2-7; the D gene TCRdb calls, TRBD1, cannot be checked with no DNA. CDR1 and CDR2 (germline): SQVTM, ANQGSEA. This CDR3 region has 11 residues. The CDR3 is CSVEDRDRTLF.

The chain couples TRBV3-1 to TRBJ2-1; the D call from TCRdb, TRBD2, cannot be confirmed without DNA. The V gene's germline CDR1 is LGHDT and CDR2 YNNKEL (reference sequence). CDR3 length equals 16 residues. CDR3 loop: CASSQVRLAGGKGQFF.

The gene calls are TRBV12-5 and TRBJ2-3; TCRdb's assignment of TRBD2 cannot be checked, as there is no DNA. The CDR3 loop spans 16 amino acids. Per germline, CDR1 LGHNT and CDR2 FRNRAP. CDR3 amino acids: CASGLTGGAGTDTQYF.

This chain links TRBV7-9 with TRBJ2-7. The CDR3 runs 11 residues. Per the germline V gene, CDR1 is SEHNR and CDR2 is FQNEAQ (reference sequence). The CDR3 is CASSANIILNF.

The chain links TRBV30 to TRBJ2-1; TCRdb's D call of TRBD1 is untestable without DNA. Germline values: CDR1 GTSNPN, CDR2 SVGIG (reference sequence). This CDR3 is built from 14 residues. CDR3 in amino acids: CAWSAGGSGNEQFF.

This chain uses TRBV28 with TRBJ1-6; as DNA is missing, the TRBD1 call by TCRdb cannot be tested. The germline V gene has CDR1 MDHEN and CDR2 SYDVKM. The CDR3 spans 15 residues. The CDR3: CASTPSRGHNSPLHF.